Listed here are 30 T cell receptor beta chains from one sample, sequenced in a study of cytomegalovirus exposure and HLA in healthy donors. The PCR used 60 Vbeta and 13 Jbeta primers. Only in-frame clones appear in the TCRdb table, and some are missing; sequencing was by immunoSEQ multiplex PCR. The table lists some 100,000 clones, 74% of them singletons. The sequencing sample was made of PBMCs. The receptors stem from a human donor in good health.

V and J are TRBV5-4 and TRBJ2-1, with D uncertain. Germline values: CDR1 SGHNT, CDR2 YYREEE (reference sequence). V was shortened by 0 bases and J by 7 bases, with 5 bases between the two germline ends. The CDR3 contains 12 residues. The chain's CDR3 is CASSLGANEQFF. DNA of the CDR3: TGTGCCAGCAGCTTGGGGGCGAATGAGCAGTTCTTC.

This chain joins TRBV5-1 and TRBJ2-1; TRBD2 matches 10 bases. Unmatched junction bases numbered 10, after V lost 2 bases and J lost 2 bases. In germline, CDR1 is SGHRS, CDR2 YFSETQ. The CDR3 spans 18 residues. The CDR3, as DNA: TGCGCCAGCAGCTTCAGGACTAGCGGCCGTCGCACCTACAATGAGCAGTTCTTC. Its protein product is CASSFRTSGRRTYNEQFF.

J is TRBJ2-1 and V is TRBV6-5; D is unresolved. Trimming removed 7 bases at V and 3 bases at J, with 7 bases between. From germline, CDR1 is MNHEY and CDR2 SVGAGI. The CDR3 sequence is 12 residues long. CDR3 DNA sequence: TGTGCCAGCAAGGCGGTCTACAATGAGCAGTTCTTC. It translates to CASKAVYNEQFF.

The chain carries TRBV6-5 and TRBJ1-1; 7 bases line up with TRBD1. J gave up 8 bases and V 2 bases, and 5 bases lay outside the gene matches. CDR1 MNHEY and CDR2 SVGAGI come from the germline V gene. This CDR3 region has 13 residues. CDR3 nucleotides: TGTGCCAGCAGTTACACTCCGGGACAGGAAGCTTTCTTT. Amino acid sequence: CASSYTPGQEAFF.

Note on this clone: Germline and junction disagree at one end, which may indicate a read error. J is TRBJ1-1 and V is TRBV7-9; 9 nucleotides align to TRBD1. Germline V gene lookup returns CDR1 SEHNR and CDR2 FQNEAQ (reference sequence). The CDR3 runs 16 residues. The CDR3 bases are TGTTCCAGCAGTATCGGACAGGGGATCGGGAACACTGAAGCTTTCTTT. As protein: CSSSIGQGIGNTEAFF.

The chain has TRBV4-3 and TRBJ2-1; tentative D call: TRBD1 (6 bases). V was trimmed by 6 bases and J by 6 bases, leaving 12 bases between them. Germline V gene lookup returns CDR1 LGHNA and CDR2 YSLEER. The CDR3 length is 13 residues. CDR3 residues: CASRSLGGNEQFF. The CDR3 region has the DNA TGCGCCAGCAGATCCCTAGGGGGCAATGAGCAGTTCTTC.

The genes are TRBV6-6 and TRBJ1-2; D possibly corresponds to TRBD1 (5 bases). The CDR3 has 15 residues. CDR1 is MNHNY and CDR2 is SVGAGI in the germline V gene (reference sequence). The V end was cut by 6 bases, the J end by 4 bases, with 18 bases between. The CDR3 DNA follows: TGTGCCAGCAGATACATGGACATCTCGAGCTATGGCTACACCTTC. Translated: CASRYMDISSYGYTF.

CDR3 amino acids: CASSLGQGMSETQYF. The CDR3 DNA reads TGTGCCAGCAGTTTAGGACAGGGGATGTCGGAGACCCAGTACTTC. This chain connects TRBV28 to TRBJ2-5; 9 nucleotides agree with TRBD1. CDR1 and CDR2 (germline): MDHEN, SYDVKM. V gave up 2 bases and J gave up 5 bases; unmatched junction bases: 6. This CDR3 has 15 amino acids.

As for this clone: A junction end diverges from the germline sequence, so it may reflect a read error. The V gene is TRBV5-8, the J gene TRBJ1-2, with D perhaps TRBD1 (6 bases). Looked up from germline, CDR1 is SGHTS and CDR2 is YDEGEE. The CDR3 runs to 17 residues. The chain's CDR3 is CASSPTWSGGAVNGYTF. CDR3 DNA sequence: TGTGCCAGCAGCCCTACTTGGTCCGGGGGGGCCGTGAATGGGTACACCTTC.

The chain combines TRBV28 with TRBJ2-7; 7 bases fit TRBD1. This CDR3 is 15 amino acids long. Trimming cost V 7 bases and J 3 bases; bases outside gene matches: 12. The germline CDR1 and CDR2 sequences are MDHEN and SYDVKM. Written as DNA, the CDR3 is TGTGCCAGCACCGAGGGGGCAGGTCTTTACTACGAGCAGTACTTC. Residues: CASTEGAGLYYEQYF.

The chain couples TRBV29-1 to TRBJ2-7; 9 bases agree with TRBD2. The CDR3 loop spans 11 amino acids. CDR1 and CDR2 from the germline V gene are SQVTM and ANQGSEA. V lost 3 bases to trimming and J lost 7 bases; unmatched junction nucleotides: 1. This CDR3 reads CSVESGREQYF. CDR3 bases: TGCAGCGTTGAGAGCGGGAGGGAGCAGTACTTC.

This chain uses TRBV7-9 with TRBJ2-5; D may be TRBD1 (6 bases). This CDR3 has 15 residues. V dropped 5 bases and J dropped 1 base, with 14 bases sitting between them. Per germline, CDR1 SEHNR and CDR2 FQNEAQ (reference sequence). CDR3 nucleotides: TGTGCCAGCAGCCTAAGGGGGTTGACCCAAGAGACCCAGTACTTC. Its translation: CASSLRGLTQETQYF.

This rearrangement joins TRBV11-2 to TRBJ2-1; 7 nucleotides line up with TRBD2. CDR1 and CDR2 (germline): SGHAT, FQNNGV. V shed 5 bases and J 7 bases; nucleotides not matched to a gene: 11. This CDR3 contains 15 residues. The CDR3 region is CASSPQPTSRNEQFF. DNA for the CDR3: TGTGCCAGCAGCCCCCAACCGACTAGCCGGAATGAGCAGTTCTTC.

V usage is TRBV7-7 and J usage is TRBJ2-2, with 11 bases lining up with TRBD2. Germline values: CDR1 SSHAT, CDR2 FNYEAQ (reference sequence). The CDR3 consists of 16 residues. The V gene end was trimmed by 5 bases and the J gene end by 5 bases; junction bases not matched to a gene: 7. The CDR3 DNA reads as TGTGCCAGCAGCACTTTTAGCGGGAGGGGTACCGGGGAGCTGTTTTTT. It translates to CASSTFSGRGTGELFF.

V and J are TRBV2 and TRBJ2-7; 7 bases map to TRBD1. The CDR3 contains 14 residues. After removal of 5 bases from V and 3 bases from J, the junction contained 7 bases not matched to a gene. Germline V gene data show CDR1 as SNHLY and CDR2 as FYNNEI. CDR3 in amino acids: CASSLDRADYEQYF. The CDR3 region has the DNA TGTGCCAGCAGTCTCGACAGGGCGGACTACGAGCAGTACTTC.

The V and J genes are TRBV7-9 and TRBJ1-1; the match to TRBD1 covers 7 bases. Germline CDR1 SEHNR, CDR2 FQNEAQ (reference sequence). There are 18 residues in the CDR3. The ends lost 1 base at V and 2 bases at J; junction bases unmatched: 13. The CDR3 DNA reads TGTGCCAGCAGCTTAGGACCCGGGACAGCCCAACGTAACACTGAAGCTTTCTTT. It encodes CASSLGPGTAQRNTEAFF.

This chain connects TRBV5-6 to TRBJ2-1; D is undetermined. Germline V gives CDR1 SGHDT, CDR2 YYEEEE. The CDR3 contains 12 residues. With 0 bases removed from V and 15 bases from J, the gap between germline ends came to 13 bases. The CDR3 nucleotides read TGTGCCAGCAGCTTGGCGCTCACTTTACCGTTCTTC. Its translation is CASSLALTLPFF.

V is TRBV28 and J is TRBJ1-2, with D uncertain. CDR3 size: 12 residues. In germline, CDR1 is MDHEN, CDR2 SYDVKM. The V end was cut by 4 bases, the J end by 8 bases, with 11 bases between. The CDR3 DNA reads TGTGCCAGCAGTTCGGTGGGAGGGGGCTACACCTTC. Protein: CASSSVGGGYTF.

The chain combines TRBV6-5 with TRBJ1-1; 7 bases line up with TRBD1. CDR3 size: 16 residues. Germline loops: CDR1 MNHEY, CDR2 SVGAGI. J lost 1 base, V lost 0 bases, and 5 bases had no gene match. CDR3 bases: TGTGCCAGCAGTTACTCGAGTAGACAGGGGAACACTGAAGCTTTCTTT. It yields the protein CASSYSSRQGNTEAFF.

The chain joins TRBV19 to TRBJ2-5; 8 bases line up with TRBD2. This CDR3 contains 14 residues. V lost 5 bases and J lost 0; bases outside the gene matches: 2. Germline V gene lookup returns CDR1 LNHDA and CDR2 SQIVND (reference sequence). The CDR3 here is CASSALADQETQYF. The CDR3 nucleotides read TGTGCCAGTAGTGCACTAGCGGACCAAGAGACCCAGTACTTC.

V gene TRBV7-9 combines with J gene TRBJ1-4, with unresolved D. The CDR3 runs to 15 residues. The ends were cut back, 3 bases at V and 1 base at J, with 9 bases in the middle. Germline values: CDR1 SEHNR, CDR2 FQNEAQ (reference sequence). The CDR3, as DNA: TGTGCCAGCAGCTTGAAGCCAGGAACTAATGAAAAACTGTTTTTT. Protein sequence: CASSLKPGTNEKLFF.

There are a few counts of this clone. The chain uses TRBV28 and TRBJ2-2, with 8 bases matching TRBD1. The CDR3 covers 15 residues. Germline CDR1 is MDHEN and CDR2 is SYDVKM. V was pared by 2 bases and J by 7 bases, with 6 bases of the junction left unmatched. The CDR3: CASSLRTGIRGELFF. The CDR3 region has the DNA TGTGCCAGCAGTTTAAGGACAGGGATACGCGGGGAGCTGTTTTTT. The full variable domain, rest sourced from reference TRBV28 and TRBJ2-2, is DVKVTQSSRYLVKRTGEKVFLECVQDMDHENMFWYRQDPGLGLRLIYFSYDVKMKEKGDIPEGYSVSREKKERFSLILESASTNQTSMYLCASSLRTGIRGELFFGEGSRLTVL.

The chain uses TRBV5-1 and TRBJ2-1; 8 positions agree with TRBD2. With V trimmed by 0 bases and J by 6 bases, 5 bases remained unmatched. Per germline, CDR1 SGHRS and CDR2 YFSETQ. The CDR3 sequence is 15 residues long. Here the CDR3 DNA reads TGCGCCAGCAGCTTGGGACTAGCGTCTACCAATGAGCAGTTCTTC. The encoded protein is CASSLGLASTNEQFF.

This clone was recorded a few times. This chain uses TRBV19 with TRBJ2-7, with TRBD1 identical over 8 bases. The length of the CDR3 is 15 residues. The germline V gene has CDR1 LNHDA and CDR2 SQIVND (reference sequence). V was clipped by 5 bases and J by 3 bases; unmatched bases: 9. CDR3 sequence reads: CASSAGQVKDYEQYF. Here the CDR3 DNA reads TGTGCCAGTAGTGCGGGACAGGTTAAAGACTACGAGCAGTACTTC.

About this clone itself: A read error may account for a junction end that differs from germline. The rearrangement links TRBV7-7 to TRBJ2-1; 7 nucleotides align to TRBD1. Germline V gene lookup returns CDR1 SSHAT and CDR2 FNYEAQ (reference sequence). The CDR3 is made up of 14 amino acids. The CDR3 DNA is TGTGCTAGCAGCTTAGTACAGGGGTTGGGTGAGCAGTTCTTC. This gives the protein CASSLVQGLGEQFF. The full variable domain, in which reference TRBV7-7 and TRBJ2-1 provide the parts outside the CDR3, is GAGVSQSPRYKVTKRGQDVTLRCDPISSHATLYWYQQALGQGPEFLTYFNYEAQPDKSGLPSDRFSAERPEGSISTLTIQRTEQRDSAMYRCASSLVQGLGEQFFGPGTRLTVL.

This clone was recorded a few times. The rearrangement links TRBV4-3 to TRBJ1-6, with D unresolved. CDR3 length: 15 amino acids. Trimming shortened V by 6 bases and J by 0 bases, and 9 bases separated the two germline ends. Germline CDR1 is LGHNA and CDR2 is YSLEER. For the CDR3, the DNA is TGCGCCAGCAGGGGCAGCAGCTCCTATAATTCACCCCTCCACTTT. Encoded protein: CASRGSSSYNSPLHF.

V and J are TRBV28 and TRBJ1-2; D is perhaps TRBD1 (6 bases). Germline CDR1 is MDHEN and CDR2 is SYDVKM. Trimming shortened V by 4 bases and J by 5 bases, and 14 bases separated the two germline ends. The CDR3 runs to 14 residues. The CDR3 DNA reads TGTGCCAGCAGTTATCTAGGGGGGGGATATGGCTACACCTTC. Protein product: CASSYLGGGYGYTF.

This rearrangement joins TRBV30 to TRBJ1-1; D not certain. The germline V and J ends were trimmed by 8 bases and 4 bases, with 17 bases remaining between them. This CDR3 is built from 13 residues. Germline CDR1 reads GTSNPN; CDR2 reads SVGIG (reference sequence). For the CDR3, the DNA is TGTGCCCACACGACCCCCGGCGGCACTGAAGCTTTCTTT. Amino acids: CAHTTPGGTEAFF.

This clone was picked up a small number of times. The rearrangement uses TRBV7-6 and TRBJ2-2; 11 bases map to TRBD1. The CDR3 loop spans 15 amino acids. Germline V gene lookup returns CDR1 SGHVS and CDR2 FNYEAQ. The V segment lost 8 bases and the J segment 3 bases; nucleotides outside the gene matches: 5. CDR3 DNA: TGTGCCAGCCGCGGGGACAGGGGGTACACCGGGGAGCTGTTTTTT. Translated, it gives CASRGDRGYTGELFF.

The chain links TRBV27 to TRBJ2-3; the match to TRBD2 covers 12 bases. With V trimmed by 4 bases and J by 6 bases, 5 bases remained unmatched. This CDR3 contains 15 residues. Germline lookup yields CDR1 MNHEY and CDR2 SMNVEV (reference sequence). The CDR3: CASSSSGRAWDTQYF. In DNA, the CDR3 is TGTGCCAGCAGTTCTAGCGGGAGGGCCTGGGATACGCAGTATTTT.